This is a list of T cell receptor beta chains from one sample in a study of T cells expressing NK-cell markers. TCRdb re-analyzed the 5' RACE reads; it lists each CDR3 protein once, without DNA. Here the sample table reports about 460,000 distinct CDR3 sequences. Sequencing input: blood T cells: a sorted CD56 or NKG2C T cell subset, CD4+ or CD8+ T cells, or bulk PBMC T cells (not recorded which). Source of these receptors: a woman in her forties or fifties in good health. Both conserved end residues are part of each CDR3.

v_call	j_call	cdr3_length	cdr3_aa
TRBV5-1	TRBJ1-1	15	CASSPSPGLNTEAFF
TRBV11-2	TRBJ2-4	17	CASSFGGLASGKNIQYF
TRBV5-1	TRBJ2-3	15	CASSTRTGGSDTQYF
TRBV6-6	TRBJ1-2	13	CASNIDNNYGYTF
TRBV18	TRBJ1-1	14	CASSPPWRNTEAFF
TRBV30	TRBJ2-4	11	CAWSARAIQYF
TRBV5-1	TRBJ2-1	16	CASSFVSGQDYNEQFF
TRBV28	TRBJ1-5	16	CASRGTAGRSNQPQHF
TRBV6-5	TRBJ2-1	16	CASSSPRERPYNEQFF
TRBV2	TRBJ2-1	14	CASYYSASYNEQFF
TRBV12-3/TRBV12-4	TRBJ1-5	14	CASSEGDSYQPQHF
TRBV29-1	TRBJ2-5	12	CSVEFTEGTQYF
TRBV28	TRBJ2-2	18	CASSHPQVSGFNTGELFF
TRBV18	TRBJ2-1	18	CASSPRAGGRSSYNEQFF
TRBV4-1	TRBJ1-1	15	CASSQKLGGNTEAFF